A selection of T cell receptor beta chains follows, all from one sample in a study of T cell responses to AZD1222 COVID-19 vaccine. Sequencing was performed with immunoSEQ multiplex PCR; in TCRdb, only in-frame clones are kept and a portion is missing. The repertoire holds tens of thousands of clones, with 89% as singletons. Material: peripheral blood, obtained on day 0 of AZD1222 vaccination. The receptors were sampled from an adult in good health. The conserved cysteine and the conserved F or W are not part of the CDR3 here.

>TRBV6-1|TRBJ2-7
ASSEAPPGSYEQY
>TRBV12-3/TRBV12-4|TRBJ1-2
ASSRGENYGYT
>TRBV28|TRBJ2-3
ASSLSWGSSDTQY
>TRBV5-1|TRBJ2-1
ASQTASSSYNEQF
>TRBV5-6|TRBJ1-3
ASSLAEGITGNTIY
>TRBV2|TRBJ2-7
ASTRTGTVSYEQY
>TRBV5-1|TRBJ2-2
ASRRVTGPNTGELF
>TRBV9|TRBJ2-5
ASSVAIQETQY
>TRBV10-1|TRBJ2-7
ARFAGDEQY
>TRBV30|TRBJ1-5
AWKWPGLNQPQH
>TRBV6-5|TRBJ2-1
ASRQTSGSWNEQF
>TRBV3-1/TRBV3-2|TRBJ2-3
ASGPSGGGDTQY
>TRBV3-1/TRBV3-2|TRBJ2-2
ASSQEAGTGFGELF
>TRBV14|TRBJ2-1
ASSLGLAGDTQF
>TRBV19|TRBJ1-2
ASQPGEGLYGYT
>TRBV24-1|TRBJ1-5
ATSDSSGGFNQPQH
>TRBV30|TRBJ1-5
AWSPGNQPQH
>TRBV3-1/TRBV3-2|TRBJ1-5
ASSQGGRADQPQH